This is a list of T cell receptor beta chains from one sample in a study of shared clonotypes between healthy human individuals. Some clones are missing from TCRdb's copy, which holds only in-frame ones; the method was immunoSEQ multiplex PCR. The data contain 2,500,000 or so clones, less than 95% of them singletons. The sample was naive CD4+ T cells from PBMCs. The receptors were sampled from a young man in good health. Some clones in this sample may be carry-over from other donors' samples. The CDR3 runs from the conserved cysteine through the conserved F or W. A D gene is named only where the DNA matches it firmly.

>TRBV7-8|-|TRBJ1-4
CASSLGQATNEKLFF
>TRBV9|-|TRBJ2-1
CASSVGPITDNEQFF
>TRBV5-1|TRBD1|TRBJ1-3
CASSRWDRVASGNTIYF
>TRBV14|-|TRBJ2-2
CASSQVGGLNTGELFF
>TRBV4-1|TRBD2|TRBJ2-5
CASSRKEAAGGFQETQYF
>TRBV7-9|-|TRBJ2-1
CASSKGFLRTGVWYNEQFF
>TRBV18|-|TRBJ2-1
CASSPSGQGRNEQFF
>TRBV6-5|-|TRBJ1-5
CASRDTEPNQPQHF
>TRBV7-2|TRBD1|TRBJ2-3
CASSLGDRGATDTQYF
>TRBV6-1|TRBD1|TRBJ2-6
CASSEFGTANSGANVLTF
>TRBV6-5|TRBD1|TRBJ2-1
CASSYPAGGNEQFF
>TRBV7-2|-|TRBJ1-2
CASSPAGQPLKGYTF
>TRBV7-9|-|TRBJ1-4
CASSSIAGPREKLFF
>TRBV16|-|TRBJ2-1
CASSQGLPNEQFF
>TRBV4-2|-|TRBJ2-3
CASSQDLGVGTDTQYF
>TRBV18|-|TRBJ1-1
CASSLQGVPVAEAFF
>TRBV7-2|-|TRBJ2-2
CASSLGRDAGELFF
>TRBV15|-|TRBJ2-1
CATSSLGSSYNEQFF
>TRBV28|TRBD1|TRBJ1-3
CASRWGQRNTIYF
>TRBV5-1|-|TRBJ2-5
CASSLSLTQETQYF
>TRBV11-2|-|TRBJ2-7
CASSVGVSYEQYF
>TRBV5-4|-|TRBJ2-1
CASSLAHQNEQFF
>TRBV5-1|TRBD2|TRBJ2-1
CASSLFTLAGGIYNEQFF
>TRBV6-6|-|TRBJ2-7
CASSSGYGEQYF
>TRBV6-1|-|TRBJ1-2
CASSETGIYGYTF
>TRBV2|-|TRBJ1-4
CASSEFNEKLFF
>TRBV5-1|-|TRBJ2-5
CASSSFLQETQYF
>TRBV5-4|TRBD2|TRBJ2-2
CASSSTSGRDTGELFF
>TRBV5-1|-|TRBJ1-3
CASREENSGNTIYF
>TRBV7-3|-|TRBJ1-2
CASSSGPNYGYTF
>TRBV27|TRBD2|-
CASSLSLAANSYEQYF
>TRBV7-3|TRBD1|TRBJ2-7
CASSPPDRSSYEQYF
>TRBV5-1|TRBD1|TRBJ2-7
CASIQQGQGSNEQYF
>TRBV5-1|TRBD1|TRBJ1-4
CASRGQGTNEKLFF
>TRBV19|-|TRBJ1-1
CASSMRGNTEAFF
>TRBV7-2|TRBD1|TRBJ1-5
CASSQGQGNQPQHF
>TRBV7-9|TRBD1|TRBJ1-4
CASRRTGGAGEKLFF
>TRBV5-6|-|TRBJ1-4
CASSLNGAGNEKLFF
>TRBV5-1|TRBD2|TRBJ2-7
CASSGPGLAGPPYEQYF
>TRBV2|-|TRBJ1-2
CASYRLGASNYGYTF
>TRBV18|-|TRBJ2-5
CASSPLRATQETQYF
>TRBV9|-|TRBJ2-5
CASSPLTTTATQYF
>TRBV19|-|TRBJ1-1
CASSTTQTGWSEAFF
>TRBV5-1|TRBD2|TRBJ2-7
CASSPGLAGWGYEQYF
>TRBV15|-|TRBJ1-4
CAGKAGRDGKLFF
>TRBV5-1|TRBD1|TRBJ2-3
CASSAGGIGQGRFTQYF
>TRBV29-1|-|TRBJ1-1
CSVLNGGPMNTEAFF
>TRBV5-4|-|TRBJ1-1
CASTPPLGQNTEAFF
>TRBV5-5|-|TRBJ1-1
CASSFGGDTEAFF
>TRBV6-1|TRBD1|TRBJ1-5
CASSEGANQPQHF
>TRBV28|-|TRBJ2-6
CASSLRFSGANVLTF
>TRBV7-9|-|TRBJ2-5
CASSLEVGVTGTQYF
>TRBV7-9|-|TRBJ2-7
CASRPTGSSYEQYF
>TRBV7-2|-|TRBJ2-1
CASSYVGAAQFF